Listed here are 13 T cell receptor beta chains from one sample, sequenced in a study of T cell responses to AZD1222 COVID-19 vaccine. TCRdb's copy holds only in-frame clones and misses some; the assay was immunoSEQ multiplex PCR. The sample yields 180,000 or so clones, around 89% seen once. Here the sequenced sample was peripheral blood, taken 28 days after the second AZD1222 dose. Receptors were obtained from an adult who received the AZD1222 COVID-19 vaccine.

The gene calls are TRBV9 and TRBJ2-1, with D tentatively TRBD2 (5 bases). Between the trimmed V and J ends, which lost 4 bases and 6 bases, there was a span of 17 bases. Germline CDR1 and CDR2: SGDLS and YYNGEE. This CDR3 comprises 15 residues. The CDR3 loop reads CASSNPEGVVNEQFF. Written as DNA, the CDR3 is TGTGCCAGCAGCAACCCAGAGGGTGTAGTCAATGAGCAGTTCTTC.

The chain combines TRBV5-6 with TRBJ2-5, with 10 bases that match TRBD2. The CDR3 spans 19 residues. Germline-derived CDR1 and CDR2 are SGHDT and YYEEEE. V gave up 1 base and J gave up 3 bases; unmatched junction bases: 15. In DNA form, the CDR3 reads TGTGCCAGCAGCTTGACGTTTTGGGGTAGCGGGAGGAAGGAAGAGACCCAGTACTTC. Translating gives CASSLTFWGSGRKEETQYF.

This CDR3 reads CASSLTSQPQHF. Written as DNA, the CDR3 is TGTGCCAGCAGTTTAACAAGTCAGCCCCAGCATTTT. This sequence joins TRBV12-3 or TRBV12-4 and TRBJ1-5, with D unresolved. V was clipped by 2 bases and J by 6 bases, with 5 bases between them. The CDR3 is made up of 12 amino acids.

The CDR3 sequence: CAISEWLTGVGAFF. The CDR3, as DNA: TGTGCCATCAGTGAGTGGCTGACTGGGGTTGGGGCTTTCTTT. The chain joins TRBV10-3 to TRBJ1-1; D gene uncertain. The length of the CDR3 is 14 residues. CDR1 and CDR2 from the germline V gene are ENHRY and SYGVKD. The V end lost 1 base, the J end lost 11 bases, and 17 bases lay between the germline ends.

This clone was observed a single time. The rearrangement links TRBV28 to TRBJ2-5, with D perhaps matching TRBD1 (6 bases). The CDR3 is 15 residues long. Per germline, CDR1 MDHEN and CDR2 SYDVKM. Here the CDR3 reads CAAPGPGDQGKTQYF. CDR3 sequence (DNA): TGTGCAGCACCGGGTCCAGGGGACCAGGGGAAGACCCAGTACTTC.

The rearrangement uses TRBV29-1 and TRBJ2-1; 8 bases map to TRBD2. CDR1 and CDR2 from the germline V gene are SQVTM and ANQGSEA. The CDR3 runs 12 residues. J gave up 5 bases and V 7 bases, and 4 bases lay outside the gene matches. The CDR3 sequence: CSAGTRNNEQFF. CDR3 in DNA: TGCAGCGCCGGGACTAGGAACAATGAGCAGTTCTTC.

The chain recombines TRBV12-1 with TRBJ2-1. TRBV12-1 is deemed a pseudogene. The CDR3 loop spans 15 amino acids. CDR3 nucleotides: TGTGCCAGCAGCTTCCGGACCCCAAGATCCGATGAGCAGTTCTTC. It translates to CASSFRTPRSDEQFF.

The chain links TRBV9 to TRBJ2-6, with 8 bases aligning to TRBD1. V shed 1 base, J shed 0 bases, and the junction held 6 bases outside the gene matches. CDR3 length: 18 amino acids. CDR1 is SGDLS and CDR2 is YYNGEE in the germline V gene. The CDR3 DNA reads TGTGCCAGCAGCGTAATCAGACAGGGGACCTCTGGGGCCAACGTCCTGACTTTC. It codes for CASSVIRQGTSGANVLTF.

This clone was found once. The V and J genes are TRBV6-2 or TRBV6-3 and TRBJ1-5, with D unresolved. This CDR3 region has 15 residues. Trimming removed 1 base at V and 1 base at J, with 8 bases between. Germline CDR1 reads MNHEY; CDR2 reads SVGEGT. The DNA of the CDR3 is TGTGCCAGCAGTTACTGGGGTGCCAGCAATCAGCCCCAGCATTTT. Amino acid sequence: CASSYWGASNQPQHF.

The rearrangement links TRBV30 to TRBJ2-3; 8 nucleotides match TRBD2. Germline lookup yields CDR1 GTSNPN and CDR2 SVGIG (reference sequence). The ends lost 5 bases at V and 3 bases at J; junction bases unmatched: 4. The length of the CDR3 is 13 residues. The CDR3 reads CAWAGLATDTQYF. The CDR3 coding sequence is TGTGCCTGGGCCGGACTAGCAACAGATACGCAGTATTTT.

This sequence joins TRBV19 and TRBJ2-7, with 10 bases lining up with TRBD2. The V gene end was trimmed by 7 bases and the J gene end by 6 bases; junction bases not matched to a gene: 9. Per the germline V gene, CDR1 is LNHDA and CDR2 is SQIVND (reference sequence). The length of the CDR3 is 14 residues. The CDR3 reads CASTYLAGVGEQYF. CDR3 DNA sequence: TGTGCCAGTACCTACCTAGCGGGAGTGGGCGAGCAGTACTTC.

J is TRBJ2-3 and V is TRBV11-1; tentative D call: TRBD2 (7 bases). CDR1 and CDR2 from the germline V gene are SGHAT and FQDESV (reference sequence). The V end lost 5 bases, the J end lost 4 bases, and 16 bases lay between the germline ends. The CDR3 length is 15 residues. The CDR3 spells CASSPRGGSADTQYF. CDR3 DNA: TGTGCCAGCAGCCCGAGGGGGGGGAGCGCAGATACGCAGTATTTT.

The J gene is TRBJ1-2, the V gene TRBV11-2; D unclear. Trimming stripped 2 bases from V and 4 bases from J, with 11 bases between. CDR3 length: 14 amino acids. Germline CDR1 and CDR2: SGHAT and FQNNGV. The CDR3 spells CASSLPATSYGYTF. DNA of the CDR3: TGTGCCAGCAGCTTACCGGCCACAAGCTATGGCTACACCTTC.